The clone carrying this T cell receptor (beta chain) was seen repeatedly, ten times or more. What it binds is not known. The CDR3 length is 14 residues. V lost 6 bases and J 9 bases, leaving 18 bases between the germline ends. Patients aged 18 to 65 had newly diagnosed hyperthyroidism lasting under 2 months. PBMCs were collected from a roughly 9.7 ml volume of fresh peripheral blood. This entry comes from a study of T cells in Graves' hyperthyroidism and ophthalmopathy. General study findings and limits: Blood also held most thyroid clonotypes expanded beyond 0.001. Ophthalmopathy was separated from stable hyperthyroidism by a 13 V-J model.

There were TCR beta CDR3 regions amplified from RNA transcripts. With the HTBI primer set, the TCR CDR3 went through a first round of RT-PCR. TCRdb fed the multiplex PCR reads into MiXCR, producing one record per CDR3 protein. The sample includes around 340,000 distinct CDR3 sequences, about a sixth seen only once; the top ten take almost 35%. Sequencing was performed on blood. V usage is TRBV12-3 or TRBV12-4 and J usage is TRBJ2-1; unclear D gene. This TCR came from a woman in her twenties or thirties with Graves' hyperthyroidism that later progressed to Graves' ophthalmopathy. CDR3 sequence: CASSENPLYGEQFF. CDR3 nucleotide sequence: TGTGCCAGCAGCGAAAACCCCTTATATGGTGAGCAGTTCTTC.